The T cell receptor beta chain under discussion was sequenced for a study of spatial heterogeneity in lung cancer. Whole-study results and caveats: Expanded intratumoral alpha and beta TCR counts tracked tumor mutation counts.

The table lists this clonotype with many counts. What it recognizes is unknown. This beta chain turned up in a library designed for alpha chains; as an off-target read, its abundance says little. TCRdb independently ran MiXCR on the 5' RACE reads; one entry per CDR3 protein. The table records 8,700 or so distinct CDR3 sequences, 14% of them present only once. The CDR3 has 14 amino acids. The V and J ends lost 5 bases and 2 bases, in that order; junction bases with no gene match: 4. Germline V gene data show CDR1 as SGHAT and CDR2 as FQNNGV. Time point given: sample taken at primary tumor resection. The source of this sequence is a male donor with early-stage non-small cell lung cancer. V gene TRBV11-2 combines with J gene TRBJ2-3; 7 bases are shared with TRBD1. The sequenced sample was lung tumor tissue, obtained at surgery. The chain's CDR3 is CASSQGQFTDTQYF. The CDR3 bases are TGTGCCAGCAGCCAGGGACAGTTCACAGATACGCAGTATTTT.